This T cell receptor (beta chain) is from a study of CD8+ T cells in alopecia areata (dated by TCRdb to the late 2010s). Some background on the complete study: Treated patients were enrolled in an open-label pilot trial of oral tofacitinib at 5 to 10 mg twice daily for moderate-to-severe alopecia areata. Tofacitinib was administered for 6 to 18 months, and 6 months of follow-up off drug were then conducted to assess delayed response and recurrence. The study used high-throughput TCRbeta sequencing to examine T cell clonal expansion in alopecia areata, in both the C3H/HeJ mouse model and human patients. Scalp tissue and sorted CD4+ and CD8+ peripheral blood T cells from patchy and totalis/universalis alopecia areata patients and from healthy controls were covered by human TCRbeta sequencing. Biopsies were taken from tofacitinib-treated patients at baseline and again at 4 and 24 weeks into treatment, and several of those patients also had a later scalp biopsy. Scalp clonality was compared among normal scalp (n=4), patchy alopecia areata scalp (n=8), and alopecia totalis/universalis scalp (n=8). RNA was obtained with the PAXgene miRNA kit for fixed scalp, the miRNeasy kit for PBMCs, and the RNeasy kit for mouse skin. TCRbeta CDR3 regions were amplified by immunoSEQ multiplex PCR with 35 Vbeta forward and 13 Jbeta reverse primers. What the study reported, not specific to this receptor: Unlike mouse skin, where gammadelta T cells dominate, normal human skin contains resident alphabeta T cells that get sequenced too, which complicates analysis of the scalp TCR repertoire. Compared with mice, TCR sequences shared between patients were less clear, possibly partly because of HLA diversity across the patient population. Higher clonality and more expanded CD8+ clones were observed in lesional scalp than in normal scalp, particularly in alopecia totalis/universalis, a finding suggestive of antigenic drive.

Library preparation employed the immunoSEQ multiplex PCR assay. To provide template for TCR sequencing, every sample had RNA extracted and reverse transcribed into cDNA. First-strand cDNA was synthesized with SuperScript III using a 2:1 mix of oligo-dT and random hexamers. A synthetic immune receptor repertoire was used to measure amplification bias, and any remaining bias was corrected computationally. In the paper's pipeline: Raw reads were preprocessed to remove errors, and CDR3 was defined by IMGT conventions from the conserved cysteine to phenylalanine. Clonality was calculated as 1 minus Shannon entropy normalized by log2 of the number of productive unique TCRs. Scalp TCRbeta sequences were cross-referenced with sorted blood CD4 and CD8 repertoires so that the CD4 or CD8 identity of scalp clones could be inferred. TCRdb provides this immuneACCESS table in a form limited to in-frame rearrangements. Some clones are lacking; in checked studies, under half of them reflect an unresolved V gene, and why the rest are absent is not known. Clone size and V and J calls were adopted from that table, with D and trimming inferred from the DNA. The sample table holds 150,000 to 200,000 clones, of which about 70% were seen once. Together, the top ten hold roughly 10% of the sample.

The time point label, as the study defines it: baseline before oral tofacitinib. Lesional scalp punch biopsies and peripheral blood were collected from alopecia areata patients. PBMCs were separated by density centrifugation and stained for CD3, CD4 and CD8, after which CD4+ and CD8+ T cells were sorted on a FACSAria. Counted from cysteine to phenylalanine, this CDR3 has 14 amino acids. Only CDR3 DNA is held: 42 bases, read in frame from base 1. The trim is 3 bases for V and 6 bases for J, with a gap of 12 bases between the germline ends. Looking up the germline V gene yields CDR1 SNHLY and CDR2 FYNNEI. As to this clone: Its antigen is unknown. Qualities for individual bases were not recorded, and no much larger clone is one base off.

This TCR was sampled from a human donor with alopecia areata. The rearrangement combines TRBV2 with TRBJ1-5; TRBD1 is a possible D gene, resting on 5 matching bases. The sequences come from CD8+ T cells sorted from blood, collected at week 0. The CDR3 protein: CASSESGVSQPQHF. The DNA reads TGTGCCAGCAGTGAGTCGGGGGTTAGTCAGCCCCAGCATTTT.